The rows below give T cell receptor beta chains drawn from one sample of a study of lymphopenia after photon versus proton radiotherapy. Clones were read by immunoSEQ multiplex PCR, and TCRdb kept only the in-frame ones, dropping some. The sample carries 65,000 or so clones, roughly nine tenths recorded once. The sequences come from peripheral blood, collected from a patient treated with proton-based radiotherapy. The receptors originated from a man of 80 years or more with esophageal cancer. Both conserved end residues are part of each CDR3. Each record gives: clone size, J gene, D gene, V gene, CDR3 protein, CDR3 DNA. D genes are given only for firm matches. Clone size is stated in some rows and not others, as once, few, many or a class when expanded.

>NA|TRBJ1-1|NA|TRBV7-9
CASTGEWGTEAFF
TGTGCCAGCACGGGGGAGTGGGGGACTGAAGCTTTCTTT
>few|TRBJ2-7|NA|TRBV19
CASSLQGTVPYEQYF
TGTGCCAGTAGTCTACAGGGAACTGTCCCCTACGAGCAGTACTTC
>NA|TRBJ1-2|NA|TRBV21-1
CASSKGHTLNYGYTF
TGTGCCAGCAGCAAGGGACACACCCTTAACTATGGCTACACCTTC
>few|TRBJ2-3|NA|TRBV7-6
CASSPLLRDTQYF
TGTGCCAGCAGCCCCCTCTTGAGGGATACGCAGTATTTT
>NA|TRBJ1-1|TRBD1|TRBV2
CASSYRGFEAFF
TGTGCCAGCAGTTACAGGGGCTTTGAAGCTTTCTTT
>NA|TRBJ1-1|NA|TRBV9
CASSVVSGGYTEAFF
TGTGCCAGCAGCGTAGTGTCTGGGGGCTACACTGAAGCTTTCTTT
>NA|TRBJ1-5|NA|TRBV19
CASSPPSYSNQPQHF
TGTGCCAGTAGTCCCCCCTCTTATAGCAATCAGCCCCAGCATTTT
>NA|TRBJ2-3|NA|TRBV29-1
CSVVGGAATDTQYF
TGCAGCGTTGTAGGAGGCGCCGCCACAGATACGCAGTATTTT
>NA|TRBJ1-5|NA|TRBV4-3
CASSQDGNQPQHF
TGCGCCAGCAGCCAAGACGGCAATCAGCCCCAGCATTTT
>NA|TRBJ2-7|NA|TRBV7-2
CASSRTSRGIFYEQYF
TGTGCCAGCAGCCGCACGAGCAGGGGAATTTTCTACGAGCAGTACTTC
>NA|TRBJ2-7|NA|TRBV18
CASSPAATAYEQYF
TGTGCCAGCTCACCCGCGGCAACAGCTTACGAGCAGTACTTC
>NA|TRBJ2-3|NA|TRBV7-2
CASSLSSGSTDTQYF
TGTGCCAGCAGCTTAAGTTCGGGATCCACAGATACGCAGTATTTT
>NA|TRBJ2-7|TRBD2|TRBV7-2
CASSLVLLAGGRISYEQYF
TGTGCCAGCAGCTTAGTACTTCTAGCGGGGGGGAGAATCTCCTACGAGCAGTACTTC
>NA|TRBJ1-3|NA|TRBV21-1
CASSKEGGDRSRSGNTIYF
TGTGCCAGCAGCAAAGAGGGGGGGGACAGGAGTCGTTCTGGAAACACCATATATTTT
>NA|TRBJ2-1|TRBD1|TRBV19
CASSTKQGRLNYNEQFF
TGTGCCAGTAGTACGAAACAGGGGCGCCTAAACTACAATGAGCAGTTCTTC
>NA|TRBJ2-1|NA|TRBV6-1
CALGADFSYNEQFF
TGTGCCCTGGGGGCAGATTTCTCCTACAATGAGCAGTTCTTC
>NA|TRBJ1-4|NA|TRBV7-9
CASSLWIGGPGEKLFF
TGTGCCAGCAGCTTATGGATCGGGGGGCCTGGTGAAAAACTGTTTTTT
>NA|TRBJ2-3|NA|TRBV10-1
CASGPDTDTQYF
TGCGCCAGCGGGCCGGACACAGATACGCAGTATTTT
>NA|TRBJ1-2|NA|TRBV5-5
CASSSGQLYGYTF
TGTGCCAGCAGCTCAGGACAGCTTTATGGCTACACCTTC
>NA|TRBJ2-2|NA|TRBV5-1
CASSLARGRASAGELFF
TGCGCCAGCAGCTTGGCCAGGGGCAGGGCGAGTGCCGGGGAGCTGTTTTTT
>NA|TRBJ2-2|NA|TRBV5-4
CASSLGGTGNTGELFF
TGTGCCAGCAGCTTGGGGGGGACTGGAAACACCGGGGAGCTGTTTTTT
>NA|TRBJ1-2|NA|TRBV6-5
CASSYGGQGWCGYTF
TGTGCCAGCAGTTATGGGGGGCAGGGCTGGTGTGGCTACACCTTC
>few|TRBJ2-2|NA|TRBV5-8
CASSFEGNTGELFF
TGTGCCAGCAGCTTTGAGGGGAACACCGGGGAGCTGTTTTTT
>NA|TRBJ2-7|NA|TRBV4-3
CASSQIAGAYEQYF
TGCGCCAGCAGCCAAATCGCAGGGGCCTACGAGCAGTACTTC
>NA|TRBJ2-7|NA|TRBV7-3
CASSITGHEQYF
TGTGCCAGCAGCATCACAGGGCACGAGCAGTACTTC
>NA|TRBJ1-2|NA|TRBV6-1
CASSRGDSNYGYTF
TGTGCCAGCAGTAGGGGGGACTCTAACTATGGCTACACCTTC
>NA|TRBJ1-5|TRBD1|TRBV6-1
CASSDNPGTGGKYSNQPQHF
TGTGCCAGCAGTGACAACCCCGGGACAGGGGGCAAATATAGCAATCAGCCCCAGCATTTT
>few|TRBJ2-7|TRBD2|TRBV5-6
CASSLRTSGFYEQYF
TGTGCCAGCAGCTTGCGGACTAGCGGATTCTACGAGCAGTACTTC
>few|TRBJ1-1|NA|TRBV30
CAWSDTGAEAFF
TGTGCCTGGAGCGACACAGGTGCTGAAGCTTTCTTT
>few|TRBJ1-2|NA|TRBV2
CASRTDSYGYTF
TGTGCCAGCAGGACGGACAGCTATGGCTACACCTTC
>NA|TRBJ2-7|NA|TRBV5-8
CASSRGLGEQYF
TGTGCCAGCAGTAGGGGACTCGGCGAGCAGTACTTC
>NA|TRBJ2-7|TRBD1|TRBV2
CASSDRTGGSYEQYF
TGTGCCAGCAGTGATAGGACAGGGGGCTCCTACGAGCAGTACTTC
>NA|TRBJ1-2|NA|TRBV14
CASSQGGWGYGYTF
TGTGCCAGCAGCCAAGGGGGCTGGGGATATGGCTACACCTTC
>few|TRBJ2-2|NA|TRBV11-3
CASSWGGAANTGELFF
TGTGCCAGCTCTTGGGGCGGGGCCGCGAACACCGGGGAGCTGTTTTTT
>once|TRBJ2-7|NA|TRBV5-4
CASRMSQGAYEQYF
TGTGCCAGCAGAATGTCTCAGGGAGCGTACGAGCAGTACTTC
>NA|TRBJ1-6|NA|TRBV19
CASSSYSNSPLHF
TGTGCCAGTAGTTCCTATTCCAATTCACCCCTCCACTTT
>NA|TRBJ1-2|TRBD1|TRBV5-6
CASSLLQQGAGYTF
TGTGCCAGCAGCTTGTTACAACAGGGGGCTGGCTACACCTTC
>NA|TRBJ2-7|TRBD1|TRBV6-6
CASRQQGARYEQYF
TGTGCCAGCAGGCAACAGGGGGCAAGGTACGAGCAGTACTTC
>NA|TRBJ2-1|NA|TRBV11-2
CASATVFGTYNEQFF
TGTGCCAGCGCCACTGTCTTCGGGACTTACAATGAGCAGTTCTTC
>NA|TRBJ2-7|NA|TRBV6-5
CASSRTGFYEQYF
TGTGCCAGCAGTCGGACTGGTTTCTACGAGCAGTACTTC
>NA|TRBJ2-7|NA|TRBV6-1
CASSEGAGIYEQYF
TGTGCCAGCAGTGAAGGTGCAGGGATCTACGAGCAGTACTTC
>once|TRBJ2-1|TRBD2|TRBV7-9
CASSSFGLAGAREQFF
TGTGCCAGCAGCTCCTTCGGACTAGCGGGAGCTCGGGAGCAGTTCTTC
>NA|TRBJ2-2|NA|TRBV2
CASSPGRGTGELFF
TGTGCCAGCAGCCCAGGGCGAGGCACCGGGGAGCTGTTTTTT
>once|TRBJ1-2|NA|TRBV4-3
CASSQDAGTRGGYTF
TGCGCCAGCAGCCAAGATGCCGGGACAAGGGGCGGCTACACCTTC
>NA|TRBJ2-2|NA|TRBV6-5
CASSYSSIARELFF
TGTGCCAGCAGTTACTCGAGTATAGCGCGGGAGCTGTTTTTT
>NA|TRBJ1-2|NA|TRBV28
CASSNKGFGYGYTF
TGTGCCAGCAGTAATAAAGGGTTTGGGTATGGCTACACCTTC
>NA|TRBJ1-1|NA|TRBV18
CASSYMNTEAFF
TGTGCCAGCTCATACATGAACACTGAAGCTTTCTTT
>NA|TRBJ2-2|NA|TRBV4-3
CASSHPSAPRLFF
TGCGCCAGCAGCCACCCTAGCGCCCCGAGGCTGTTTTTT